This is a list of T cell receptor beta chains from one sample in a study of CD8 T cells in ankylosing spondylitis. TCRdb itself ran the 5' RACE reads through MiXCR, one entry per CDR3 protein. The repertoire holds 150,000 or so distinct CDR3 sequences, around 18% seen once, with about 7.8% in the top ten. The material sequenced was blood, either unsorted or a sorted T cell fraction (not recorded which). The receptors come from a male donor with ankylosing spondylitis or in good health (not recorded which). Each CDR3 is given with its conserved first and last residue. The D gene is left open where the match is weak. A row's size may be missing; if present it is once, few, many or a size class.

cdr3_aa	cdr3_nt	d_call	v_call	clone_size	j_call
CASSGRSYEQYF	TGTGCCAGCAGTGGCCGCTCCTACGAGCAGTACTTC	NA	TRBV2	many	TRBJ2-7
CSATPGGSGDTQYF	TGCAGTGCTACACCGGGAGGGAGCGGAGATACGCAGTATTTT	TRBD2	TRBV20-1	many	TRBJ2-3
CSAREADRYGYTF	TGCAGTGCTAGAGAGGCAGACCGCTATGGCTACACCTTC	NA	TRBV20-1	NA	TRBJ1-2
CASSVVTSGTQYF	TGTGCCAGCAGCGTAGTTACTTCAGGGACCCAGTACTTC	NA	TRBV9	many	TRBJ2-5
CASSDPSLLLRGSSEGGELFF	TGTGCCAGCAGCGATCCCTCCCTTCTTCTTCGAGGGAGCAGCGAGGGCGGGGAGCTGTTTTTT	NA	TRBV25-1	few	TRBJ2-2
CASSETQGPTEAFF	TGTGCCAGCAGTGAGACACAGGGGCCCACTGAAGCTTTCTTT	TRBD1	TRBV2	many	TRBJ1-1
CSARAIPGTSGPDTQYF	TGCAGTGCTAGAGCAATACCCGGGACTTCGGGCCCAGATACGCAGTATTTT	NA	TRBV20-1	many	TRBJ2-3
CASSQLNGDRVPEAFF	TGTGCCAGCAGCCAACTTAACGGGGACAGGGTTCCTGAAGCTTTCTTT	TRBD1	TRBV3-1	few	TRBJ1-1
CASSSSGYEQYF	TGTGCCAGCAGCTCCTCCGGCTACGAGCAGTACTTC	NA	TRBV9	few	TRBJ2-7
CRGTGGDNEQFF	TGCAGGGGAACAGGTGGCGACAATGAGCAGTTCTTC	NA	TRBV20-1	many	TRBJ2-1
CASSLVHTGELFF	TGCGCCAGCAGCTTGGTTCACACCGGGGAGCTGTTTTTT	NA	TRBV5-1	many	TRBJ2-2
CASSLAGTSNQPQHF	TGCGCCAGCAGCTTGGCCGGGACGAGCAATCAGCCCCAGCATTTT	NA	TRBV5-1	many	TRBJ1-5
CASSERLVDGEQFF	TGTGCCAGCAGTGAGAGACTAGTTGACGGTGAGCAGTTCTTC	NA	TRBV2	few	TRBJ2-1
CATSDPVRGTGELFF	TGTGCCACCAGTGACCCGGTTCGTGGCACCGGGGAGCTGTTTTTT	NA	TRBV24-1	many	TRBJ2-2
CASSPPSQGAYEQYF	TGTGCCAGCTCACCACCGTCACAGGGGGCCTACGAGCAGTACTTC	TRBD1	TRBV18	many	TRBJ2-7
CASSPTVGQPQHF	TGTGCCAGCAGCCCGACAGTTGGACAGCCCCAGCATTTT	NA	TRBV14	many	TRBJ1-5
CASSKGGLAGGNTGELFF	TGTGCCAGCAGCAAAGGGGGACTAGCGGGAGGGAACACCGGGGAGCTGTTTTTT	TRBD2	TRBV13	NA	TRBJ2-2
CSARRTTNTGELFF	TGCAGTGCTAGAAGGACGACGAACACCGGGGAGCTGTTTTTT	NA	TRBV20-1	NA	TRBJ2-2
CASSWGQGNTEAFF	TGTGCCAGCAGTTGGGGGCAGGGGAACACTGAAGCTTTCTTT	NA	TRBV12-3/TRBV12-4	many	TRBJ1-1
CAISDRLAGRDTGELFF	TGTGCCATCAGTGATCGACTAGCGGGAAGGGACACCGGGGAGCTGTTTTTT	TRBD2	TRBV10-3	NA	TRBJ2-2
CASRLAGVANEQFF	TGTGCCAGCCGCTTAGCGGGAGTGGCCAATGAGCAGTTCTTC	TRBD2	TRBV6-5	few	TRBJ2-1
CSAVSGSLAYNEQFF	TGCAGCGCCGTGAGCGGGAGTCTCGCCTACAATGAGCAGTTCTTC	TRBD2	TRBV29-1	NA	TRBJ2-1
CATSGAYEQYF	TGCGCGACTAGCGGGGCCTACGAGCAGTACTTC	TRBD2	TRBV24-1	NA	TRBJ2-7
CASSVTGLAGQETQYF	TGCGCCAGCAGCGTGACTGGACTGGCTGGACAAGAGACCCAGTACTTC	NA	TRBV5-1	few	TRBJ2-5
CASRGRRADGYTF	TGTGCCAGCAGGGGAAGGAGGGCCGATGGCTACACCTTC	NA	TRBV28	many	TRBJ1-2
CASRDSGISPLHF	TGTGCCAGCAGGGACAGCGGAATTTCACCCCTCCACTTT	NA	TRBV6-6	many	TRBJ1-6
CSARTVNNYGYTF	TGCAGTGCCAGGACAGTAAATAACTATGGCTACACCTTC	NA	TRBV20-1	many	TRBJ1-2
CASSWALGNYEQYF	TGTGCCAGTAGCTGGGCCCTTGGCAACTACGAGCAGTACTTC	NA	TRBV19	few	TRBJ2-7
CASSLSQDPTSGSGVGELFF	TGCGCCAGCAGCTTGAGCCAGGATCCGACTAGCGGGAGTGGGGTCGGGGAGCTGTTTTTT	TRBD2	TRBV5-1	NA	TRBJ2-2
CASSPKGTSYGYTF	TGTGCCAGCAGTCCAAAGGGGACTAGCTATGGCTACACCTTC	NA	TRBV6-4	NA	TRBJ1-2
CASSPSDRVGAFF	TGTGCCAGCTCACCGAGCGACAGGGTGGGAGCTTTCTTT	TRBD1	TRBV18	NA	TRBJ1-1
CATSESTSGIYNEQFF	TGTGCCACCAGTGAGTCCACTAGCGGGATCTACAATGAGCAGTTCTTC	TRBD2	TRBV24-1	few	TRBJ2-1
CSASSSSTEAFF	TGCAGTGCTAGCAGTTCTTCCACTGAAGCTTTCTTT	NA	TRBV20-1	NA	TRBJ1-1
CASSSTRHATASTDTQYF	TGTGCCAGCAGCTCTACCAGGCACGCGACAGCTAGCACAGATACGCAGTATTTT	NA	TRBV11-1	NA	TRBJ2-3
CAIGEAGGGTEAFF	TGTGCCATCGGTGAGGCAGGGGGCGGAACTGAAGCTTTCTTT	TRBD1	TRBV10-3	few	TRBJ1-1
CASSLPYTQAFF	TGTGCCAGCAGCTTGCCCTATACCCAAGCGTTCTTC	NA	TRBV5-4	few	TRBJ2-1
CASRHLRGQYTEAFF	TGTGCCAGCAGGCACCTACGGGGACAGTACACTGAAGCTTTCTTT	TRBD1	TRBV27	few	TRBJ1-1
CASSVQGPRTGELFF	TGCGCCAGCAGCGTGCAGGGACCCCGGACCGGGGAGCTGTTTTTT	NA	TRBV5-1	few	TRBJ2-2
CASSLAGVSDTQYF	TGTGCCAGCAGCCTAGCGGGAGTATCGGATACGCAGTATTTT	TRBD2	TRBV7-2	few	TRBJ2-3
CASSLPWWATNTEAFF	TGTGCCAGCAGCCTCCCCTGGTGGGCCACGAACACTGAAGCTTTCTTT	NA	TRBV12-3/TRBV12-4	few	TRBJ1-1
CAMTSGRIDEQFF	TGTGCCATGACTAGCGGGAGGATCGATGAGCAGTTCTTC	TRBD2	TRBV10-3	few	TRBJ2-1
CASSVAPQGAGRGHNEQFF	TGTGCCAGCAGCGTAGCCCCGCAGGGGGCCGGGAGGGGACACAATGAGCAGTTCTTC	NA	TRBV9	NA	TRBJ2-1
CAISEPGLADNEQFF	TGTGCCATCAGTGAGCCGGGACTAGCGGACAATGAGCAGTTCTTC	TRBD2	TRBV10-3	few	TRBJ2-1
CAEQPAGTGELFF	TGTGCCGAGCAACCAGCAGGCACCGGGGAGCTGTTTTTT	NA	TRBV15	many	TRBJ2-2
CASSPKQVSGANVLTF	TGCGCCAGCAGCCCTAAACAGGTCTCTGGGGCCAACGTCCTGACTTTC	NA	TRBV5-1	NA	TRBJ2-6